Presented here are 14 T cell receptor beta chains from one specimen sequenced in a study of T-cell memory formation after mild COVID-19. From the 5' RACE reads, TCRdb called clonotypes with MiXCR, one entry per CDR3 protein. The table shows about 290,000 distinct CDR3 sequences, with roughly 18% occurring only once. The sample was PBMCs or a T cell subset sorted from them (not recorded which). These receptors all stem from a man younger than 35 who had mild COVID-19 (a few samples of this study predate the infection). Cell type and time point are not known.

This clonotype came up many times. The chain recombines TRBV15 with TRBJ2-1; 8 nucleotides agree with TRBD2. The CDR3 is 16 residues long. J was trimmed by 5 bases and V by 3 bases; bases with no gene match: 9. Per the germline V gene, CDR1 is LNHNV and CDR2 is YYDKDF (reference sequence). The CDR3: CATSRARGGSDNEQFF. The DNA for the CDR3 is TGTGCCACCAGCAGGGCCCGGGGGGGGTCGGACAATGAGCAGTTCTTC.

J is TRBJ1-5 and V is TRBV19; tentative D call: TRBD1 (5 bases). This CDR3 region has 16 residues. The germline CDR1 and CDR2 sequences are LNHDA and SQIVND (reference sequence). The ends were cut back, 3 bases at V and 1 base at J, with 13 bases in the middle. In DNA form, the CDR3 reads TGTGCCAGTAGTATTGGCTTCCGGGACAGCAATCAGCCCCAGCATTTT. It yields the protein CASSIGFRDSNQPQHF.

The CDR3 region has the DNA TGTGCCAGCAGCGTCAGGGGGCACGCGAACACCGGGGAGCTGTTTTTT. Protein: CASSVRGHANTGELFF. V is TRBV7-8 and J is TRBJ2-2, with 8 bases matching TRBD1. CDR1 and CDR2 (germline): SGHVS, FQNEAQ. V was pared by 5 bases and J by 0 bases, with 5 bases of the junction left unmatched. The CDR3 extends over 16 amino acids.

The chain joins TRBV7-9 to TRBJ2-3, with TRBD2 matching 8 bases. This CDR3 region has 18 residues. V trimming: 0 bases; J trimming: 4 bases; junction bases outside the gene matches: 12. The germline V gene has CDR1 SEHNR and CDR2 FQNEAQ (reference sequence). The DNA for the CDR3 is TGTGCCAGCAGCTTAGCGGACCGGGCGTCGGGGGGGGCAGATACGCAGTATTTT. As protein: CASSLADRASGGADTQYF.

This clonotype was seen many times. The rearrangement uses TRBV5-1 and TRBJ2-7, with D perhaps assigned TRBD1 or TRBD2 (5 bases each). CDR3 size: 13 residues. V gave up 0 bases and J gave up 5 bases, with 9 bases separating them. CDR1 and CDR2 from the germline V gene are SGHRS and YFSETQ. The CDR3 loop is CASSLERGDEQYV. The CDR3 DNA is TGCGCCAGCAGCTTGGAGAGGGGCGACGAGCAGTACGTC.

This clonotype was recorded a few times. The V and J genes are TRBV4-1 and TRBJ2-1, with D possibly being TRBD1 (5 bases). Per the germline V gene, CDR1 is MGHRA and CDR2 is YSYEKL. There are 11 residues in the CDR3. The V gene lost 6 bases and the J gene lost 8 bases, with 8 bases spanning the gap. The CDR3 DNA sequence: TGCGCCAGCAGAAGGGGCTATGAGCAGTTCTTC. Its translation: CASRRGYEQFF.

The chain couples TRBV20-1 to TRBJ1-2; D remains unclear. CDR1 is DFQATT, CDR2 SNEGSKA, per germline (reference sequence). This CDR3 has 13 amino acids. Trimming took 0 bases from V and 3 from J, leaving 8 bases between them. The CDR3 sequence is CSARDFGDYGYTF. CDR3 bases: TGCAGTGCTAGAGATTTCGGGGACTATGGCTACACCTTC.

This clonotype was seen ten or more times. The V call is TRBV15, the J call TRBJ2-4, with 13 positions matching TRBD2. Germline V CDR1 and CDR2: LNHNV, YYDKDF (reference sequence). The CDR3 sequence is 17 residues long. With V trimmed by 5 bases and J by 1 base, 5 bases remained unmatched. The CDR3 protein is CATSDGTSGVAKNIQYF. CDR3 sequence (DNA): TGTGCCACCAGCGACGGGACTAGCGGGGTGGCCAAAAACATTCAGTACTTC.

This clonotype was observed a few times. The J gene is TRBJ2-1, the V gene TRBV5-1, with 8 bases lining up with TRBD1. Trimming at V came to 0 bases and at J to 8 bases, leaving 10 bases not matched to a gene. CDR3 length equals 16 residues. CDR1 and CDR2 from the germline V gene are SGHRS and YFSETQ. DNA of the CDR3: TGCGCCAGCAGCTTGGGCAGCAGGGGGCTTAATGATGAGCAGTTCTTC. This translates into CASSLGSRGLNDEQFF.

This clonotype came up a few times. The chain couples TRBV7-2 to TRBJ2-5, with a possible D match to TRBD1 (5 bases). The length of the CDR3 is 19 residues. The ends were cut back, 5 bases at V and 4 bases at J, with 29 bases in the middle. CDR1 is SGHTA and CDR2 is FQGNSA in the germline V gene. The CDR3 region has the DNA TGTGCCAGCAGCCTCGGTAATATGGCACTACCCCTAAGGGGAGAGACCCAGTACTTC. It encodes CASSLGNMALPLRGETQYF.

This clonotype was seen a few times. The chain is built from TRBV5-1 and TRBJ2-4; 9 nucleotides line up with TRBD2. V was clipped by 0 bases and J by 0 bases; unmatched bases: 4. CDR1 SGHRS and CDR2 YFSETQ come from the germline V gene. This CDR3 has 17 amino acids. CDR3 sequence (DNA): TGCGCCAGCAGCTTGGGCCTAGCGGGGTTAGCCAAAAACATTCAGTACTTC. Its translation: CASSLGLAGLAKNIQYF.

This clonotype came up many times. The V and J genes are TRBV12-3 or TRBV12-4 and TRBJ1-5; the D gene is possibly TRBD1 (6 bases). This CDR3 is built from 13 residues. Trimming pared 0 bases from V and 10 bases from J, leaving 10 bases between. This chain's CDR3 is CASSLANGTPQHF. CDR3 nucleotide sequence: TGTGCCAGCAGTTTAGCAAACGGGACACCCCAGCATTTT.

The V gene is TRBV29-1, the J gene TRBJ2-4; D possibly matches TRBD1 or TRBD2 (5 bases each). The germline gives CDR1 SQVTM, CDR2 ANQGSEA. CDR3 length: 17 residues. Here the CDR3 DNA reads TGCAGGGGACGCTACCGTCTAGGAGTGGAAGCCAAAAACATTCAGTACTTC. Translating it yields CRGRYRLGVEAKNIQYF. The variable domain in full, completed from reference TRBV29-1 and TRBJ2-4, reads SAVISQKPSRDICQRGTSLTIQCQVDSQVTMMFWYRQQPGQSLTLIATANQGSEATYESGFVIDKFPISRPNLTFSTLTVSNMSPEDSSIYLCRGRYRLGVEAKNIQYFGAGTRLSVL.

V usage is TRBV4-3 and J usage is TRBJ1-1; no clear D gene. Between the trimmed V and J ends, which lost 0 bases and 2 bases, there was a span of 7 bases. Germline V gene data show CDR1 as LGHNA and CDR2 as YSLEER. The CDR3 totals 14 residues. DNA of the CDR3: TGCGCCAGCAGCCAAGATGGCCTCAACACTGAAGCTTTCTTT. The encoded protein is CASSQDGLNTEAFF.